This TCR beta chain comes out of a study of T cells in Graves' hyperthyroidism and ophthalmopathy. In the study overall: Upon initial diagnosis and before any treatment, peripheral blood was collected.

This CDR3 has 15 amino acids. The ends were cut back, 0 bases at V and 0 bases at J, with 11 bases in the middle. Germline-derived CDR1 and CDR2 are DFQATT and SNEGSKA (reference sequence). The patients, who ranged from 18 to 65 in age, presented with newly diagnosed hyperthyroidism lasting under 2 months. PBMCs were obtained from over 8.5 ml fresh peripheral blood. RNA transcripts provided the source from which TCR beta CDR3 regions were amplified. HTBI primers drove first-round RT-PCR of the TCR CDR3. MiXCR, applied by TCRdb to the multiplex PCR reads, yields one record per CDR3 protein. This sample has about 770,000 distinct CDR3 sequences, with around 19% found just once. Broader study findings: Ophthalmopathy, which appeared later, was predicted by the model a median approximately six months before onset.

This clonotype was seen at least ten times. Its antigen remains unidentified. The sequenced material came from blood. The TCR sequence derives from a woman in her 50s with Graves' hyperthyroidism that later progressed to Graves' ophthalmopathy. The J gene is TRBJ1-1, the V gene TRBV20-1, with D uncertain. For the CDR3, the DNA is TGCAGTGCTAGAGATTATGGGAAAATGAACACTGAAGCTTTCTTT. Protein sequence: CSARDYGKMNTEAFF.